This T cell receptor beta chain was profiled in a study of shared clonotypes between healthy human individuals. Study outcomes and limitations: Owing to a small donor count, the genetic and exposure-history diversity represented was limited. Naive subsets, compared against memory subsets, generally had larger estimated richness values.

Germline V gene lookup returns CDR1 KGHSH and CDR2 LQKENI. V was shortened by 1 base and J by 2 bases, with 7 bases between the two germline ends. There are 14 residues in the CDR3. In its sample, this clone was seen once. Its antigen is unidentified. Measured with immunoSEQ multiplex PCR; TCRdb has only the in-frame clones, and not every one. This table holds fewer than 350,000 clones, over 75% found once. Both CD45RO+ cells and CCR7-negative CD45RA+ TemRA cells were combined to make up CD8 memory. The chain joins TRBV18 to TRBJ2-3; unclear D gene. The sample consisted of memory CD8+ T cells sorted from blood. As to subset: CD45RO+ cells pooled with CCR7-negative TemRA cells. The sequence was collected from a man between 18 and 35 years old in good health. CDR3 DNA sequence: TGTGCCAGCTCACCACAACAGCCCACAGATACGCAGTATTTT. Translating gives CASSPQQPTDTQYF.